This TCR beta chain was captured by sequencing in a study of blood T cell repertoires in COVID-19. Study-wide background: Sources were T cells, B-cell-depleted T cells, or PBMCs; the material itself was cDNA or gDNA.

CDR3 size: 15 residues. V was trimmed by 5 bases and J by 1 base, leaving 14 bases between them. Germline V gene sequence: CDR1 LNHDA, CDR2 SQIVND (reference sequence). As processed by the authors: Reference gene primer amplification in the assay estimated nucleated cell counts. Some clones are missing from TCRdb's copy, which holds only in-frame ones; the method was immunoSEQ multiplex PCR. That table supplies the V and J calls and clone size; D and trimming were determined from the DNA. This table has 280,000 or so clones, around 89% appearing once. This clonotype was obtained from an older woman with acute or convalescent COVID-19. The J gene is TRBJ2-5, the V gene TRBV19, with D possibly being TRBD1 (6 bases). Material: peripheral blood. CDR3 nucleotide sequence: TGTGCCAGTAGTCCAGGGGCGGCGTTCCAAGAGACCCAGTACTTC. Translation gives CASSPGAAFQETQYF.